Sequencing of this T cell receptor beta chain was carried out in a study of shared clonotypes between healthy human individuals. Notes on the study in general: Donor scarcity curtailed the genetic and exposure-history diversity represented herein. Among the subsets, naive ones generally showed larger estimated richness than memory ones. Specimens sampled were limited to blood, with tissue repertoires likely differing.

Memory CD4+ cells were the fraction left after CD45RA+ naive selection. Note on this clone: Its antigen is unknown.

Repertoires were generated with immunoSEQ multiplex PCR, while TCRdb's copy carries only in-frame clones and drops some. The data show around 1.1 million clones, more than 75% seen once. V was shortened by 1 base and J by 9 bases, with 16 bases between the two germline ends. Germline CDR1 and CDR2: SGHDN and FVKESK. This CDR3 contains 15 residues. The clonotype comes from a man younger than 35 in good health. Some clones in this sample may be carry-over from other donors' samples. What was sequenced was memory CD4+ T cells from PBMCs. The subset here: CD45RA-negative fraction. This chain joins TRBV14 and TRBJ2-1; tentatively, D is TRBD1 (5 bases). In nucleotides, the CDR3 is TGTGCCAGCAGCCAAGTCCGTGGGGCGTTCGGTGAGCAGTTCTTC. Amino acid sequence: CASSQVRGAFGEQFF.